The rows below give T cell receptor beta chains drawn from one sample of a study of T-cell reconstitution after alpha-beta-depleted transplantation in children. TCRdb called the PCR reads again in MiXCR, with one record for every CDR3 protein. The table lists 170,000 or so distinct CDR3 sequences, roughly 6.8% of them singletons. The sequencing used PBMCs from the stem cell graft donor, collected from the stem cell graft. Receptors originate from a human donor who donated a stem cell graft to a child with Wiskott-Aldrich syndrome. Both conserved end residues are part of each CDR3. The order of the fields is D gene, J gene, clone size, V gene, CDR3 protein, CDR3 DNA. D genes are given only for firm matches. Clone sizes are given selectively: once, few, many, or a class where the clone is expanded.

TRBD2	TRBJ2-7	many	TRBV9	CASSAVASGPYEQYF	TGTGCCAGCAGCGCTGTGGCTAGCGGTCCCTACGAGCAGTACTTC
NA	TRBJ2-6	NA	TRBV10-2	CASSDSGANVLTF	TGCGCCAGCAGTGACTCTGGGGCCAACGTCCTGACTTTC
TRBD2	TRBJ2-7	many	TRBV5-1	CASSYRTSGRGTEEQYF	TGCGCCAGCAGCTATAGGACTAGCGGGAGAGGGACGGAGGAGCAGTACTTC
NA	TRBJ2-1	many	TRBV24-1	CATSDRTAYRFF	TGTGCCACCAGTGACCGGACCGCTTATAGGTTCTTC
TRBD2	TRBJ2-5	NA	TRBV7-9	CASSGLAEQETQYF	TGTGCCAGCAGCGGACTAGCGGAGCAAGAGACCCAGTACTTC
NA	TRBJ2-1	many	TRBV18	CASTESSYNEQFF	TGTGCCAGCACGGAGAGCTCCTACAATGAGCAGTTCTTC
TRBD1	TRBJ1-1	NA	TRBV5-1	CASSWGQGKNTEAFF	TGCGCCAGCAGCTGGGGACAGGGGAAGAACACTGAAGCTTTCTTT
TRBD1	TRBJ2-1	many	TRBV12-3/TRBV12-4	CASIPDRGIYNEQFF	TGTGCCAGCATCCCGGACAGGGGGATTTACAATGAGCAGTTCTTC
NA	TRBJ2-1	many	TRBV20-1	CSARDREGRESYNEQFF	TGCAGTGCTAGAGATCGTGAGGGCAGGGAATCCTACAATGAGCAGTTCTTC
NA	TRBJ1-1	many	TRBV28	CASSLSGSNTEAFF	TGTGCCAGCAGTCTAAGTGGGTCGAACACTGAAGCTTTCTTT
TRBD2	TRBJ2-3	few	TRBV30	CAWSISGVTDTQYF	TGTGCCTGGAGTATTAGCGGGGTCACAGATACGCAGTATTTT
NA	TRBJ2-1	NA	TRBV29-1	CSVDRGFEQFF	TGCAGCGTTGACAGGGGCTTTGAGCAGTTCTTC
NA	TRBJ1-1	many	TRBV15	CATSVIEGGEAFF	TGTGCCACCAGCGTCATCGAAGGGGGTGAAGCTTTCTTT
NA	TRBJ2-3	many	TRBV4-3	CASSQGLRDLSTDTQYF	TGCGCCAGCAGCCAAGGCCTCCGGGACCTGAGCACAGATACGCAGTATTTT
TRBD1	TRBJ2-7	many	TRBV12-3/TRBV12-4	CASSRATGAIYEQYF	TGTGCCAGCAGTCGGGCCACAGGGGCCATCTACGAGCAGTACTTC
NA	TRBJ2-2	NA	TRBV11-2	CASSYPGGELFF	TGTGCCAGCAGCTACCCCGGCGGGGAGCTGTTTTTT
NA	TRBJ2-1	many	TRBV27	CASSLSNAGRGQFF	TGTGCCAGCAGTTTATCGAACGCGGGCCGGGGGCAGTTCTTC
NA	TRBJ1-1	NA	TRBV18	CASTLYGKNTEAFF	TGTGCCAGCACGCTGTACGGGAAGAACACTGAAGCTTTCTTT
NA	TRBJ2-3	many	TRBV3-1	CASSRLGASSDTQYF	TGTGCCAGCAGCCGCCTAGGTGCTAGCTCAGATACGCAGTATTTT
TRBD2	TRBJ2-5	many	TRBV18	CASFRGGETQYF	TGTGCCAGCTTCCGCGGGGGAGAGACCCAGTACTTC
TRBD2	TRBJ2-7	NA	TRBV3-1	CATSQMVAGAYEQYF	TGTGCCACCAGCCAGATGGTCGCGGGAGCTTACGAGCAGTACTTC
TRBD2	TRBJ2-7	many	TRBV10-2	CASSVLAGVVQYF	TGCGCCAGCAGCGTACTAGCGGGAGTGGTGCAGTACTTC
NA	TRBJ2-6	many	TRBV5-6	CASSLGRQRSGANVLTF	TGTGCCAGCAGCTTGGGACGTCAGCGCTCTGGGGCCAACGTCCTGACTTTC
NA	TRBJ1-6	NA	TRBV4-2	CASSSSGGTSPLHF	TGTGCCAGCAGCAGCTCAGGAGGGACTTCACCCCTCCACTTT
NA	TRBJ1-3	many	TRBV6-5	CASSFRGGGGNTIYF	TGTGCCAGCAGTTTCCGGGGAGGGGGAGGAAACACCATATATTTT
NA	TRBJ2-3	many	TRBV20-1	CSAYSVTDTQYF	TGCAGTGCTTATAGCGTCACAGATACGCAGTATTTT
NA	TRBJ2-3	many	TRBV5-1	CASSLVLETQYF	TGCGCCAGCAGCTTGGTTCTTGAGACGCAGTATTTT
NA	TRBJ1-2	many	TRBV6-5	CASSYGLGTNYGYTF	TGTGCCAGCAGTTACGGTCTGGGAACTAACTATGGCTACACCTTC
NA	TRBJ2-1	NA	TRBV7-8	CASSLSEGHHRSSYNEQFF	TGTGCCAGCAGCTTATCGGAGGGACACCATCGTAGCTCCTACAATGAGCAGTTCTTC
NA	TRBJ1-2	few	TRBV12-3/TRBV12-4	CASSFRGHYGYTF	TGTGCCAGCAGTTTTCGGGGGCACTATGGCTACACCTTC
NA	TRBJ2-7	many	TRBV4-2	CASSQVASEQYF	TGTGCCAGCAGCCAAGTGGCATCCGAGCAGTACTTC
TRBD2	TRBJ2-2	many	TRBV24-1	CATSDQKRGPARAGELFF	TGTGCCACCAGTGACCAAAAGCGGGGGCCTGCGCGGGCCGGGGAGCTGTTTTTT
NA	TRBJ1-1	many	TRBV5-1	CATSISAGNTEAFF	TGCGCCACCAGCATATCGGCGGGGAACACTGAAGCTTTCTTT
TRBD1	TRBJ2-1	few	TRBV5-1	CASSVDRGYNNEQFF	TGCGCCAGCAGCGTGGACAGGGGCTACAACAATGAGCAGTTCTTC
NA	TRBJ2-3	many	TRBV20-1	CSVPPPGTDTQYF	TGCAGTGTTCCTCCGCCGGGCACAGATACGCAGTATTTT
TRBD1	TRBJ1-5	NA	TRBV5-1	CASSQGDSNQPQHF	TGCGCCAGCTCACAGGGGGACAGCAATCAGCCCCAGCATTTT
NA	TRBJ1-2	many	TRBV20-1	CSAPDGQGSGYTF	TGCAGTGCCCCGGACGGCCAAGGGAGTGGCTACACCTTC
NA	TRBJ2-1	many	TRBV6-1	CASRPVGQQLYNEQFF	TGTGCCAGCAGACCAGTAGGACAGCAGCTTTACAATGAGCAGTTCTTC
TRBD2	TRBJ2-3	NA	TRBV14	CASSPWLAGEDTQYF	TGTGCCAGCAGCCCCTGGCTAGCGGGAGAAGATACGCAGTATTTT
TRBD2	TRBJ2-2	many	TRBV6-4	CASSGLAGDLNTGELFF	TGTGCCAGCAGCGGACTAGCGGGGGATCTCAACACCGGGGAGCTGTTTTTT
NA	TRBJ2-7	NA	TRBV12-3/TRBV12-4	CASSLGSFSSYEQYF	TGTGCCAGCAGTTTAGGGAGTTTCAGCTCCTACGAGCAGTACTTC
TRBD2	TRBJ2-7	many	TRBV12-3/TRBV12-4	CASSLEGLAGVQYIYEQYF	TGTGCCAGCAGTTTGGAGGGACTAGCGGGAGTGCAATACATCTACGAGCAGTACTTC
NA	TRBJ2-1	many	TRBV4-2	CASSQVASEQFF	TGTGCCAGCAGCCAAGTAGCTTCTGAGCAGTTCTTC
NA	TRBJ1-1	many	TRBV6-5	CASSPPQVNGAFF	TGTGCCAGCAGCCCCCCTCAGGTGAACGGAGCTTTCTTT
NA	TRBJ2-6	few	TRBV11-1	CASSPGRPRTRSGANVLTF	TGTGCCAGCAGCCCGGGAAGGCCAAGGACTCGCTCTGGGGCCAACGTCCTGACTTTC
NA	TRBJ2-5	many	TRBV7-9	CASSSTGLETQYF	TGTGCCAGCAGCTCAACAGGGTTAGAGACCCAGTACTTC
NA	TRBJ2-5	medium-sized	TRBV6-5	CASSYGNLQETQYF	TGTGCCAGCAGTTACGGGAACTTACAAGAGACCCAGTACTTC